Below, 27 T cell receptor beta chains from the same sample are listed, as sequenced in a study of blood T cell repertoires in COVID-19. Assay: immunoSEQ multiplex PCR; the TCRdb copy retains only in-frame clones and omits some. The table has 200,000 to 300,000 clones, approximately 86% seen once. Input material: PBMCs or T cells enriched from blood (not recorded which). The origin of the receptors is a woman aged 40 to 49 with acute COVID-19.

This clone occurred once. V is TRBV19 and J is TRBJ2-1, with 8 nucleotides matching TRBD2. The CDR3 is made up of 15 amino acids. The V gene end was trimmed by 3 bases and the J gene end by 2 bases; junction bases not matched to a gene: 3. Per germline, CDR1 LNHDA and CDR2 SQIVND (reference sequence). The CDR3 here is CASSIPGRAYNEQFF. CDR3 nucleotide sequence: TGTGCCAGTAGTATCCCCGGGAGGGCCTACAATGAGCAGTTCTTC.

V is TRBV18 and J is TRBJ1-1; D may be TRBD1 (6 bases). Germline-derived CDR1 and CDR2 are KGHSH and LQKENI. The CDR3 runs 15 residues. The V gene lost 3 bases and the J gene lost 0 bases, with 11 bases spanning the gap. The CDR3, as DNA: TGTGCCAGCTCACCGGCGACAGGTCTGAACACTGAAGCTTTCTTT. Translation: CASSPATGLNTEAFF.

In its sample, this clone was seen once. This chain joins TRBV13 and TRBJ2-2; D is possibly TRBD2 (7 bases). The CDR3 has 15 residues. CDR1 is PRHDT, CDR2 FYEKMQ, per germline (reference sequence). Between the trimmed V and J ends, which lost 3 bases and 6 bases, there was a span of 14 bases. The CDR3 protein is CASSLHGGGAGELFF. In nucleotides, the CDR3 is TGTGCCAGCAGCTTGCACGGAGGGGGGGCCGGGGAGCTGTTTTTT.

J is TRBJ2-5 and V is TRBV2; D is uncertain. The CDR3 sequence is 15 residues long. The ends were cut back, 4 bases at V and 0 bases at J, with 12 bases in the middle. Germline-derived CDR1 and CDR2 are SNHLY and FYNNEI. Here the CDR3 reads CASSVAGYYQETQYF. CDR3 bases: TGTGCCAGCAGTGTCGCAGGCTATTACCAAGAGACCCAGTACTTC.

As regards this clone: One end of the junction is discordant with germline, which a read error may explain. The genes are TRBV14 and TRBJ1-2; D gene unclear. The CDR3 spans 12 residues. From germline, CDR1 is SGHDN and CDR2 FVKESK. The CDR3 sequence is CASSQDWAELAF. The CDR3 DNA is TGTGCCAGCAGCCAAGATTGGGCAGAGCTCGCCTTC.

Only one count was recorded for this clone. This chain joins TRBV5-4 and TRBJ2-2; D ambiguous. The germline CDR1 and CDR2 sequences are SGHNT and YYREEE (reference sequence). The CDR3 runs to 12 residues. Trimming cost V 4 bases and J 6 bases, with 7 bases left between them. This CDR3 reads CASSLGSGELFF. The CDR3 region has the DNA TGTGCCAGCAGCCTCGGGTCCGGGGAGCTGTTTTTT.

V and J are TRBV11-2 and TRBJ2-2; no reliable D call. The ends were cut back, 4 bases at V and 7 bases at J, with 10 bases in the middle. The germline V gene encodes CDR1 SGHAT and CDR2 FQNNGV. The CDR3 is made up of 13 amino acids. CDR3 nucleotides: TGTGCCAGCAGCTCCGGAGCTTTCGGGGAGCTGTTTTTT. Translating gives CASSSGAFGELFF.

The V and J genes are TRBV11-1 and TRBJ1-1; 10 bases agree with TRBD1. CDR3 length: 15 amino acids. Germline assignment: CDR1 SGHAT and CDR2 FQDESV (reference sequence). Trimming removed 5 bases from V and 4 bases from J; junction bases left unmatched: 7. The chain's CDR3 is CASSRDRGGGTEAFF. For the CDR3, the DNA is TGTGCCAGCAGCCGGGACAGGGGAGGAGGCACTGAAGCTTTCTTT.

The CDR3 here is CASSSSGRDTQYF. The CDR3 DNA sequence: TGTGCCAGCAGCTCCAGCGGGAGAGATACGCAGTATTTT. The rearrangement joins TRBV7-8 to TRBJ2-3; 8 bases align to TRBD2. This CDR3 comprises 13 residues. Germline CDR1 is SGHVS and CDR2 is FQNEAQ. J gave up 5 bases and V 4 bases, and 2 bases lay outside the gene matches.

Comments on this clone: Other DNA sequences from this sample encode an identical CDR3 as well. V usage is TRBV24-1 and J usage is TRBJ2-3; 9 bases fit TRBD2. J lost 3 bases, V lost 4 bases, and 7 bases had no gene match. This CDR3 is built from 16 residues. In germline, CDR1 is KGHDR, CDR2 SFDVKD. CDR3 in amino acids: CATSDLAGVGTDTQYF. The CDR3 coding sequence is TGTGCCACCAGTGACTTAGCGGGAGTAGGTACAGATACGCAGTATTTT.

The chain combines TRBV10-1 with TRBJ1-1; D is possibly TRBD1 (6 bases). The CDR3 consists of 16 residues. The germline V gene has CDR1 WNHNN and CDR2 SYGVQD (reference sequence). Trimming left V 3 bases short and J 4 bases short, with 18 bases between. This CDR3 is CASSEKAGDDGTEAFF. The CDR3 DNA reads as TGCGCCAGCAGTGAAAAGGCAGGGGACGACGGCACTGAAGCTTTCTTT.

The gene calls are TRBV7-2 and TRBJ2-7, with D perhaps TRBD2 (5 bases). Between the trimmed V and J ends, which lost 5 bases and 3 bases, there was a span of 8 bases. Germline lookup yields CDR1 SGHTA and CDR2 FQGNSA. The CDR3 extends over 12 amino acids. CDR3 nucleotide sequence: TGTGCCAGCAGCCGAGACTACTACGAGCAGTACTTC. Translation gives CASSRDYYEQYF. Full variable domain (missing parts from reference TRBV7-2 and TRBJ2-7): GAGVSQSPSNKVTEKGKDVELRCDPISGHTALYWYRQSLGQGLEFLIYFQGNSAPDKSGLPSDRFSAERTGGSVSTLTIQRTQQEDSAVYLCASSRDYYEQYFGPGTRLTVT.

The V call is TRBV19, the J call TRBJ1-3; 8 bases line up with TRBD1. CDR1 and CDR2 (germline): LNHDA, SQIVND (reference sequence). Trimming took 4 bases from V and 0 from J; bases not matched to a gene: 5. The CDR3 sequence is 16 residues long. The CDR3: CASSTGQVSSGNTIYF. The CDR3 region has the DNA TGTGCCAGTAGTACGGGACAGGTCAGCTCTGGAAACACCATATATTTT.

The chain joins TRBV19 to TRBJ1-2; TRBD1 might be the D (6 bases). The length of the CDR3 is 15 residues. Trimming removed 5 bases from V and 4 bases from J, with 17 bases in between. CDR1 and CDR2 from the germline V gene are LNHDA and SQIVND (reference sequence). The CDR3 DNA sequence: TGTGCCAGTAGTTTGTTTCGGGGGGCCGGCTATGGCTACACCTTC. The encoded protein is CASSLFRGAGYGYTF. The variable domain in full, with the rest retrieved from reference TRBV19 and TRBJ1-2, is DGGITQSPKYLFRKEGQNVTLSCEQNLNHDAMYWYRQDPGQGLRLIYYSQIVNDFQKGDIAEGYSVSREKKESFPLTVTSAQKNPTAFYLCASSLFRGAGYGYTFGSGTRLTVV.

This chain links TRBV5-1 with TRBJ1-2; 7 bases are shared with TRBD1. The V segment lost 2 bases and the J segment 3 bases; nucleotides outside the gene matches: 4. The CDR3 runs 14 residues. Germline values: CDR1 SGHRS, CDR2 YFSETQ. The chain's CDR3 is CASSLGDRDYGYTF. The CDR3 bases are TGCGCCAGCAGCTTAGGAGACAGGGACTATGGCTACACCTTC.

J is TRBJ2-1 and V is TRBV7-9, with 11 bases lining up with TRBD2. After removal of 6 bases from V and 8 bases from J, the junction contained 6 bases not matched to a gene. CDR3 length equals 14 residues. Per germline, CDR1 SEHNR and CDR2 FQNEAQ (reference sequence). CDR3: CASSTSGSRDEQFF. The CDR3 nucleotides read TGTGCCAGCAGTACTAGCGGGAGTAGAGATGAGCAGTTCTTC.

The chain employs TRBV6-2 or TRBV6-3 and TRBJ2-5; D remains unclear. V was pared by 4 bases and J by 5 bases, with 29 bases between. CDR3 length: 19 residues. Germline CDR1 and CDR2: MNHEY and SVGEGT. CDR3 in DNA: TGTGCCAGCAGTTTCAACCTACTGGAGAAGAGCTTGATGACGGAGACCCAGTACTTC. Its translation: CASSFNLLEKSLMTETQYF.

The chain combines TRBV19 with TRBJ1-4; D remains ambiguous. The CDR3 extends over 15 amino acids. The germline V gene has CDR1 LNHDA and CDR2 SQIVND (reference sequence). Trimming pared 5 bases from V and 4 bases from J, leaving 14 bases between. The CDR3 DNA sequence: TGTGCCAGTAGTCCCAATCGGCGGGGTAATGAAAAACTGTTTTTT. The encoded protein is CASSPNRRGNEKLFF.

The V gene is TRBV27, the J gene TRBJ1-4; D not certain. V was pared by 0 bases and J by 8 bases, with 13 bases between. Germline CDR1 and CDR2: MNHEY and SMNVEV (reference sequence). This CDR3 has 15 residues. CDR3 nucleotides: TGTGCCAGCAGTTTATCGGGCAGGATGAGAGAAAAACTGTTTTTT. Residues: CASSLSGRMREKLFF.

This rearrangement joins TRBV2 to TRBJ2-5; 11 bases map to TRBD1. Trimming at V came to 6 bases and at J to 5 bases, leaving 5 bases not matched to a gene. CDR3 size: 14 residues. Germline V gene data show CDR1 as SNHLY and CDR2 as FYNNEI. This CDR3 reads CASRGTGGSETQYF. The CDR3 nucleotides read TGTGCCAGCAGAGGGACAGGGGGAAGTGAGACCCAGTACTTC.

The chain combines TRBV7-8 with TRBJ2-5; 9 bases are a match to TRBD2. This CDR3 comprises 17 residues. Trimming took 0 bases from V and 0 from J; bases not matched to a gene: 5. Germline loops: CDR1 SGHVS, CDR2 FQNEAQ. This CDR3 is CASSLASGSEYQETQYF. The CDR3 region has the DNA TGTGCCAGCAGCTTAGCTAGCGGGAGTGAGTACCAAGAGACCCAGTACTTC.

V is TRBV15 and J is TRBJ2-7, with TRBD2 matching over 10 bases. J lost 6 bases, V lost 9 bases, and 8 bases had no gene match. The germline CDR1 and CDR2 sequences are LNHNV and YYDKDF (reference sequence). The CDR3 consists of 13 residues. CDR3 residues: CATGGASGSEQYF. DNA of the CDR3: TGTGCCACGGGGGGGGCTAGCGGGAGCGAGCAGTACTTC. The complete variable domain, with remaining parts taken from reference TRBV15 and TRBJ2-7, reads DAMVIQNPRYQVTQFGKPVTLSCSQTLNHNVMYWYQQKSSQAPKLLFHYYDKDFNNEADTPDNFQSRRPNTSFCFLDIRSPGLGDTAMYLCATGGASGSEQYFGPGTRLTVT.

The chain has TRBV27 and TRBJ1-6, with 10 bases identical to TRBD1. The CDR3 consists of 14 residues. Unmatched junction bases numbered 5, after V lost 5 bases and J lost 10 bases. Germline V gene data show CDR1 as MNHEY and CDR2 as SMNVEV (reference sequence). The CDR3 sequence is CASSRGTGASPLHF. CDR3 DNA sequence: TGTGCCAGCAGTCGCGGGACAGGGGCATCACCCCTCCACTTT.

J is TRBJ2-2 and V is TRBV19; D remains unclear. V lost 9 bases and J 6 bases, leaving 8 bases between the germline ends. This CDR3 contains 11 residues. CDR1 and CDR2 from the germline V gene are LNHDA and SQIVND (reference sequence). The CDR3 loop is CASRVAGELFF. The CDR3 DNA reads as TGTGCCAGCCGGGTGGCCGGGGAGCTGTTTTTT.

The V gene is TRBV4-1, the J gene TRBJ2-1; TRBD2 aligns across 10 bases. Germline V gene sequence: CDR1 MGHRA, CDR2 YSYEKL. The length of the CDR3 is 17 residues. Losses at the gene ends were 1 base for V and 0 bases for J; bases not matched to a gene: 3. The CDR3 reads CASSQAPSGSSYNEQFF. In DNA form, the CDR3 reads TGCGCCAGCAGCCAAGCCCCTAGCGGGAGCTCCTACAATGAGCAGTTCTTC.

The CDR3, as DNA: TGTGCCAGCAGCCAGGTGGACTACGGCCGTAAGTTCTTC. Its translation is CASSQVDYGRKFF. The J gene is TRBJ2-1, the V gene TRBV3-1 (or the pseudogene TRBV3-2); D is possibly TRBD2 (6 bases). The CDR3 runs 13 residues. Looked up from germline, CDR1 is LGHDT and CDR2 is YNNKEL (reference sequence). V was clipped by 3 bases and J by 14 bases, with 17 bases between them.

In this sample, this clone turned up a few times. The chain links TRBV9 to TRBJ2-3; the match to TRBD2 covers 7 bases. Germline loops: CDR1 SGDLS, CDR2 YYNGEE. The CDR3 spans 16 residues. J lost 0 bases, V lost 3 bases, and 7 bases had no gene match. CDR3 residues: CASSELGSGSTDTQYF. CDR3 bases: TGTGCCAGCAGCGAGCTAGGTAGCGGGAGCACAGATACGCAGTATTTT.